This T cell receptor (beta chain) came from a study of identifying expanded T cells in peripheral blood. Findings of the study overall: Approximately 1.1 clones differed between technical replicates, versus about 15 and 19 over time. Two-week clone count variance significantly increased as total template count grew.

Generated by immunoSEQ multiplex PCR, the TCRdb table keeps only in-frame clones and is missing some. The data hold approximately 100,000 clones, with less than 90% observed a single time. In germline, CDR1 is MNHEY, CDR2 SVGAGI. V shed 2 bases and J shed 1 base, with 15 bases lying between them. The CDR3 is made up of 16 amino acids. As concerns this clone: Its antigen is unknown.

Collection occurred without any documented infections or immune events in donors. The sample taken for sequencing was blood. J is TRBJ2-7 and V is TRBV6-5; D might be TRBD1 (6 bases). The receptor was isolated from a person between 18 and 75 years old in good health. The CDR3 DNA follows: TGTGCCAGCAGTTACGGTTGGGGGCAGATATCCTACGAGCAGTACTTC. Its protein is CASSYGWGQISYEQYF.